Listed below are T cell receptor beta chains from one sample, sequenced in a study of blood T cells in healthy people across ages. TCRdb used MiXCR to reprocess the 5' RACE reads, holding one entry per CDR3 protein. Here the sample spans around 1.5 million distinct CDR3 sequences, around 36% being singletons. What was sequenced was blood. These receptors were obtained from a woman aged 25-40 years in good health. Each CDR3 is given with its conserved first and last residue. The order of the fields is clone size, V gene, D gene, J gene, CDR3 DNA, CDR3 protein. D genes are given only for firm matches. Clone size is not always given. Where it is, it says once, few, many or a class for expanded clones.

-	TRBV20-1	-	TRBJ1-1	TGCAGTGCTAGAGAGGGGGGTTCCGCTGAAGCTTTCTTT	CSAREGGSAEAFF
few	TRBV28	-	TRBJ1-5	TGTGCCAGCAGCCTGGGGGGATTGGGCTTTAGCAATCAGCCCCAGCATTTT	CASSLGGLGFSNQPQHF
many	TRBV29-1	TRBD2	TRBJ2-1	TGCAGCGTTGACCATAGAGGGCCAGCTAGCGGAGTTCTCCACAATGAGCAGTTCTTC	CSVDHRGPASGVLHNEQFF
-	TRBV6-4	-	TRBJ1-1	TGTGCCAGCAGTGCACTACAGAACACTGAAGCTTTCTTT	CASSALQNTEAFF
-	TRBV6-6	TRBD2	TRBJ2-5	TGTGCCAGCAGGCAAGGACTAGCCCAAGAGACCCAGTACTTC	CASRQGLAQETQYF
many	TRBV29-1	TRBD2	TRBJ2-5	TGCAGCGCCCACCTAGCGGGGGAGACCCAGTACTTC	CSAHLAGETQYF
-	TRBV7-9	-	TRBJ1-1	TGTGCCAGCAGCTTAGCGTCACAGTACCTTGAAGCTTTCTTT	CASSLASQYLEAFF
few	TRBV7-8	-	TRBJ2-7	TGTGCCAGCAGTTTAGGGACACTAGCCTACGAGCAGTACTTC	CASSLGTLAYEQYF
-	TRBV28	-	TRBJ2-7	TGTGCCAGCAGGCTCGGGGCCGACTCCTACGAGCAGTACTTC	CASRLGADSYEQYF
-	TRBV25-1	-	TRBJ2-4	TGTGCCAGCAGTGAAAGTCAGAAAGCCAAAAACATTCAGTACTTC	CASSESQKAKNIQYF
-	TRBV27	TRBD2	TRBJ2-7	TGTGCCAGCAGTTCACCGGGAGGACCGTCCTACGAGCAGTACTTC	CASSSPGGPSYEQYF
-	TRBV7-9	-	TRBJ1-2	TGTGCCAGCAGCCCCCCCGCAGATTATGGCTACACCTTC	CASSPPADYGYTF
few	TRBV5-6	TRBD2	TRBJ2-1	TGTGCCAGCAGCTTGGCTGGACTAGCGGGGGGGTACAATGAGCAGTTCTTC	CASSLAGLAGGYNEQFF
-	TRBV20-1	TRBD2	TRBJ2-7	TGCAGTGCCTTAACCGGGACTAGCGGGATGTCCGAGCAGTACTTC	CSALTGTSGMSEQYF
few	TRBV2	-	TRBJ2-3	TGTGCCAGCAGCGTCGGGGGCCCGATAGATACGCAGTATTTT	CASSVGGPIDTQYF
-	TRBV7-6	-	TRBJ2-1	TGTGCCAGCAGCTTAGGGGCTAGCCCTCCAGAGCAGTTCTTC	CASSLGASPPEQFF
-	TRBV20-1	TRBD2	TRBJ2-7	TGCAGTGCTGGGGGAGGGAGCACCTACGAGCAGTACTTC	CSAGGGSTYEQYF
-	TRBV5-1	-	TRBJ1-1	TGCGCCAGCAGCGCCCACAGGCAGGGAGGGACTGAAGCTTTCTTT	CASSAHRQGGTEAFF
-	TRBV28	TRBD1	TRBJ1-6	TGTGCCAGCAGTTTGACAGGGGATCAGGCACCCCTCCACTTT	CASSLTGDQAPLHF
few	TRBV7-9	-	TRBJ2-7	TGTGCCAGCAGGGAGAACTCCTACGAGCAGTACTTC	CASRENSYEQYF
-	TRBV20-1	-	TRBJ2-2	TGCAGTGCTCCCCTGGCGGGACACACGAACACCGGGGAGCTGTTTTTT	CSAPLAGHTNTGELFF
-	TRBV20-1	-	TRBJ1-2	TGCAGTGCTAGAATTTCAGGAGGAAGAGCTCCGGGTGGCTACACCTTC	CSARISGGRAPGGYTF
-	TRBV5-1	TRBD2	TRBJ2-5	TGCGCCAGCAGCTCCATACTAGCGGGAGACGGGGAGACCCAGTACTTC	CASSSILAGDGETQYF
-	TRBV6-5	-	TRBJ2-2	TGTGCCAGCAAGGCCTCGGGGTTGAACACCGGGGAGCTGTTTTTT	CASKASGLNTGELFF
-	TRBV7-7	TRBD2	TRBJ2-3	TGTGCCAGCAGCGCCCGTTTCGGGGGGGAGGGAGATACGCAGTATTTT	CASSARFGGEGDTQYF
-	TRBV20-1	-	TRBJ2-5	TGCAGTGCTAGAGTCACGGGGGAGGTTGAGCAGTACTTC	CSARVTGEVEQYF